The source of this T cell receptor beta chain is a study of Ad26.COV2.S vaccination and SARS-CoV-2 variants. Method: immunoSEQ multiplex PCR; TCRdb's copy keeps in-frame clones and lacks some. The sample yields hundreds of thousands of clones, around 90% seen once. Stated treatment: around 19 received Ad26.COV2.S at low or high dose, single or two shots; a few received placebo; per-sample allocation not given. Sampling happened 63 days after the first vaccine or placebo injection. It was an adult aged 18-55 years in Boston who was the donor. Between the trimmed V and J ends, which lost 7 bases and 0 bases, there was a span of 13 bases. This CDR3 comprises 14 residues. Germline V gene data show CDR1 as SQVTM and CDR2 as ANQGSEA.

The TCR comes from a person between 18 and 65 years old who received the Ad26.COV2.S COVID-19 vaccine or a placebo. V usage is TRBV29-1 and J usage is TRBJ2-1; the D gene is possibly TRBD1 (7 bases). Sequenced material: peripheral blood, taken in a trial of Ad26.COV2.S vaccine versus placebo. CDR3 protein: CSARGAVSYNEQFF. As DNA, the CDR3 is TGCAGCGCCAGGGGGGCAGTCTCCTACAATGAGCAGTTCTTC.